The 5 T cell receptor beta chains presented below share a single source sample, sequenced in a study of T cells after posttransplantation cyclophosphamide. Controls had myeloablative marrow grafts with methotrexate and calcineurin inhibitor, sampled at 1 year. Repertoires were generated with immunoSEQ multiplex PCR, while TCRdb's copy carries only in-frame clones and drops some. In the table there are roughly 11,000 clones, 75% to 85% of which are singletons. The material was PBMCs, obtained more than 350 days after allogeneic stem cell transplant with calcineurin inhibitor and methotrexate. The receptors come from a young adult male patient who received an allogeneic stem cell transplant from an unrelated donor, was CMV-positive, and had acute GVHD only. T cells may partly derive from the graft donor.

The V call is TRBV10-3, the J call TRBJ2-7; possibly TRBD2 for D (5 bases). The V gene lost 0 bases and the J gene lost 12 bases, with 12 bases spanning the gap. The CDR3 is 12 residues long. CDR1 ENHRY and CDR2 SYGVKD come from the germline V gene. As DNA, the CDR3 is TGTGCCATCAGTGAGTCTGGAGGTCCCTGGTACTTC. The encoded protein is CAISESGGPWYF.

The chain is built from TRBV5-4 and TRBJ1-2, with a possible D match to TRBD1 (5 bases). Per the germline V gene, CDR1 is SGHNT and CDR2 is YYREEE (reference sequence). Trimming cost V 6 bases and J 4 bases, with 16 bases left between them. CDR3 length: 14 amino acids. CDR3 sequence reads: CASTGRGMTYGYTF. CDR3 DNA sequence: TGTGCCAGCACTGGGAGGGGAATGACCTATGGCTACACCTTC.

V and J are TRBV4-3 and TRBJ1-4, with 12 bases lining up with TRBD1. The V gene end was trimmed by 4 bases and the J gene end by 8 bases; junction bases not matched to a gene: 11. Germline CDR1 is LGHNA and CDR2 is YSLEER. The CDR3 consists of 17 residues. DNA of the CDR3: TGCGCCAGCAGCCCTCACGGGACAGGGGGCGGGAGAGAAAAACTGTTTTTT. It specifies CASSPHGTGGGREKLFF.

This clone was seen more than once but under ten times. This chain connects TRBV10-3 to TRBJ1-1; TRBD1 matches at 8 bases. V shed 8 bases, J shed 4 bases, and the junction held 9 bases outside the gene matches. Germline V gene data show CDR1 as ENHRY and CDR2 as SYGVKD. CDR3 size: 14 residues. The CDR3 sequence is CAIGQGGPGTEAFF. CDR3 sequence (DNA): TGTGCCATCGGACAGGGAGGGCCAGGCACTGAAGCTTTCTTT.

The chain couples TRBV7-3 to TRBJ2-7; the D gene is possibly TRBD2 (5 bases). Germline lookup yields CDR1 SGHTA and CDR2 FQGTGA. The CDR3 extends over 14 amino acids. V was shortened by 1 base and J by 1 base, with 8 bases between the two germline ends. The CDR3 sequence: CASSLNPGSYEQYF. The CDR3 coding sequence is TGTGCCAGCAGCTTAAATCCGGGATCCTACGAGCAGTACTTC.